Each of the 9 T cell receptor beta chains below was sequenced from the same sample in a study of cytomegalovirus exposure and HLA in healthy donors. Measured with immunoSEQ multiplex PCR; TCRdb has only the in-frame clones, and not every one. The repertoire holds 99,000 or so clones, with more than 85% as singletons. Sequences were obtained from PBMCs. These receptors came from a woman between 18 and 30 years old in good health and CMV-seropositive.

The rearrangement links TRBV19 to TRBJ2-2; 8 nucleotides agree with TRBD1. This CDR3 is 14 amino acids long. Germline CDR1 LNHDA, CDR2 SQIVND (reference sequence). Trimming at V came to 7 bases and at J to 4 bases, leaving 5 bases not matched to a gene. CDR3 amino acids: CASILQGGTGELFF. The CDR3 DNA reads TGTGCCAGTATCTTACAGGGGGGCACCGGGGAGCTGTTTTTT. Drawing the rest from reference TRBV19 and TRBJ2-2, the complete variable domain is DGGITQSPKYLFRKEGQNVTLSCEQNLNHDAMYWYRQDPGQGLRLIYYSQIVNDFQKGDIAEGYSVSREKKESFPLTVTSAQKNPTAFYLCASILQGGTGELFFGEGSRLTVL.

V is TRBV7-9 and J is TRBJ1-4; 7 nucleotides align to TRBD1. The germline gives CDR1 SEHNR, CDR2 FQNEAQ (reference sequence). The CDR3 has 16 amino acids. Germline trimming cut 4 bases from V and 5 bases from J; bases unmatched to any gene: 10. Here the CDR3 DNA reads TGTGCCAGCAGCTCGACAGGGAGATTAATCAATGAAAAACTGTTTTTT. Translation gives CASSSTGRLINEKLFF.

The CDR3 region is CASSYRGERGEKLFF. DNA for the CDR3: TGTGCCAGCAGTTACCGCGGGGAACGCGGTGAAAAACTGTTTTTT. The chain joins TRBV6-5 to TRBJ1-4, with unresolved D. V was trimmed by 2 bases and J by 7 bases, leaving 14 bases between them. From germline, CDR1 is MNHEY and CDR2 SVGAGI. CDR3 length equals 15 residues.

The rearrangement links TRBV4-2 to TRBJ1-1; possible D gene TRBD1, 6 bases. CDR1 is LGHNA, CDR2 YNFKEQ, per germline. This CDR3 contains 12 residues. V dropped 1 base and J dropped 11 bases, with 11 bases sitting between them. CDR3 sequence (DNA): TGTGCCAGCAGCCAAGTGGGGGCTGGGGCTTTCTTT. The encoded protein is CASSQVGAGAFF.

The CDR3 loop reads CASSLVGGGGNTIYF. CDR3 sequence (DNA): TGTGCCAGCAGTTTGGTAGGGGGCGGGGGGAACACCATATATTTT. The V gene is TRBV27, the J gene TRBJ1-3; 7 bases line up with TRBD1. CDR1 is MNHEY and CDR2 is SMNVEV in the germline V gene (reference sequence). Unmatched junction bases numbered 9, after V lost 3 bases and J lost 7 bases. CDR3 length equals 15 residues.

This CDR3 reads CASSWTVGLETQYF. The CDR3 DNA follows: TGCGCCAGCAGCTGGACAGTCGGCTTAGAGACCCAGTACTTC. The rearrangement uses TRBV5-1 and TRBJ2-5; tentative D call: TRBD1 (6 bases). V was cut by 3 bases and J by 4 bases, with 13 bases left in between. CDR3 length: 14 residues. Germline loops: CDR1 SGHRS, CDR2 YFSETQ.

This chain joins TRBV5-6 and TRBJ2-7; D may be TRBD1 (6 bases). The CDR3 extends over 14 amino acids. The germline gives CDR1 SGHDT, CDR2 YYEEEE. V lost 4 bases, J lost 1 base, and 12 bases lay in between. This CDR3 is CASSMRGQSYEQYF. The CDR3 DNA is TGTGCCAGCAGCATGAGAGGACAGTCCTACGAGCAGTACTTC.

CDR3 DNA sequence: TGTGCCAGCAGTCGGACTAGCGGGATCTACGAGCAGTACTTC. Translation: CASSRTSGIYEQYF. This chain uses TRBV9 with TRBJ2-7; 12 positions agree with TRBD2. Looked up from germline, CDR1 is SGDLS and CDR2 is YYNGEE. V lost 5 bases and J lost 3; bases outside the gene matches: 3. CDR3 length: 14 amino acids.

This chain uses TRBV2 with TRBJ2-3; 9 positions agree with TRBD1. V trimming: 6 bases; J trimming: 1 base; junction bases outside the gene matches: 11. The germline V gene encodes CDR1 SNHLY and CDR2 FYNNEI. The CDR3 has 17 residues. The CDR3 sequence is CASSGTGNRRGTDTQYF. As DNA, the CDR3 is TGTGCCAGCAGCGGGACAGGGAATCGGAGGGGCACAGATACGCAGTATTTT.